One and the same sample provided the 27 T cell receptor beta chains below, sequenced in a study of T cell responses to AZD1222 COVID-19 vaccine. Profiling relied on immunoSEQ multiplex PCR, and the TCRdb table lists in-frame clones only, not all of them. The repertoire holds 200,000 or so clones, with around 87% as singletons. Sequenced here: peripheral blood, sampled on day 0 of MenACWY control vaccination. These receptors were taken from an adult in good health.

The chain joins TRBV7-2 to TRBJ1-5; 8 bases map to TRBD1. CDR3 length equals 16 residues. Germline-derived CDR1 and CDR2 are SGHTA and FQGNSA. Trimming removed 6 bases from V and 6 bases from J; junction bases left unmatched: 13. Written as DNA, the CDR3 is TGTGCCAGCAGTTCCTCCGGGGGGACAGGTTCTCAGCCCCAGCATTTT. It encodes CASSSSGGTGSQPQHF.

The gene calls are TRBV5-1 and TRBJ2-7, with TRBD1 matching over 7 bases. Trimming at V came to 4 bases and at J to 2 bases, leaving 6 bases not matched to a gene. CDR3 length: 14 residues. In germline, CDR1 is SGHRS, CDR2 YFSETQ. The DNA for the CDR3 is TGCGCCAGCAGCCTACAAACAGGGGCCTACGAGCAGTACTTC. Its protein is CASSLQTGAYEQYF.

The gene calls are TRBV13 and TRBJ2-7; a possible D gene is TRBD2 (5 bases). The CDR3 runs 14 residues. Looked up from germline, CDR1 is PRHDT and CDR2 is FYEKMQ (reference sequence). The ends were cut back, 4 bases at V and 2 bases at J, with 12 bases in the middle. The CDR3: CASSSGLGAYEQYF. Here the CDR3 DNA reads TGTGCCAGCAGCTCAGGACTGGGAGCCTACGAGCAGTACTTC.

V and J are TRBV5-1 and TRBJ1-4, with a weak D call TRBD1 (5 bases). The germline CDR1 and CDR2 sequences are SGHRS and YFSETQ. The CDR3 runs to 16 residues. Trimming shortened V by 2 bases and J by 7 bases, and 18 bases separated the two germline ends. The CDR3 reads CASSFSVAGVSEKLFF. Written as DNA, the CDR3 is TGCGCCAGCAGCTTTTCGGTGGCGGGGGTTAGTGAAAAACTGTTTTTT.

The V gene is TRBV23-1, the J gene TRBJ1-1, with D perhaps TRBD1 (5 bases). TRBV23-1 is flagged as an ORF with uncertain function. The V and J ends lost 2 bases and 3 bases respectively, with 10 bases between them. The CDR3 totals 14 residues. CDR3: CASSQPDSYTEAFF. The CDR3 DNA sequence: TGCGCCAGCAGTCAACCAGACAGCTACACTGAAGCTTTCTTT.

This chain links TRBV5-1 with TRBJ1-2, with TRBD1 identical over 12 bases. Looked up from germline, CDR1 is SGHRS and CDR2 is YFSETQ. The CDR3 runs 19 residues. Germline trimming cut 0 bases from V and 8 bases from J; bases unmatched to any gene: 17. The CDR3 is CASSLAVGTGGWIGMGYTF. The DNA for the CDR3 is TGCGCCAGCAGCTTGGCCGTTGGGACAGGGGGCTGGATTGGTATGGGCTACACCTTC.

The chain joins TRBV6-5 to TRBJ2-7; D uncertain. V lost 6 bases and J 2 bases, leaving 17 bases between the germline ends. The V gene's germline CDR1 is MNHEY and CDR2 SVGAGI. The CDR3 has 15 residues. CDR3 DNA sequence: TGTGCCAGCAGCCCCGATGACCGCCCAACCTACGAGCAGTACTTC. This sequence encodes CASSPDDRPTYEQYF.

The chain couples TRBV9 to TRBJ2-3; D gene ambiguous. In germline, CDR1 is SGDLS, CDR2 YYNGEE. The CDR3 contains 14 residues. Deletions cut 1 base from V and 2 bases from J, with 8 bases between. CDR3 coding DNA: TGTGCCAGCAGCGTATCTGGATTCACAGATACGCAGTATTTT. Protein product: CASSVSGFTDTQYF.

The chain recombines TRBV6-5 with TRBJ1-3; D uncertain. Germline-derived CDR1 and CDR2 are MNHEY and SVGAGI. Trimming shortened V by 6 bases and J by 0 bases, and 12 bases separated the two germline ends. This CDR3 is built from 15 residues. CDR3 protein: CASSPIAYSGNTIYF. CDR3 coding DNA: TGTGCCAGCAGCCCGATTGCGTACTCTGGAAACACCATATATTTT.

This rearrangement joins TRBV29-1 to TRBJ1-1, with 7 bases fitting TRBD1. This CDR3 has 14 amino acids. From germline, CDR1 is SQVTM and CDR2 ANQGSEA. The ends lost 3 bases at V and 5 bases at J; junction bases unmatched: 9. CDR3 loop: CSVDPTGLGTEAFF. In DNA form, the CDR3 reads TGCAGCGTTGATCCGACAGGGCTGGGTACTGAAGCTTTCTTT. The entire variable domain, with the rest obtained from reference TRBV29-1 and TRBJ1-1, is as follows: SAVISQKPSRDICQRGTSLTIQCQVDSQVTMMFWYRQQPGQSLTLIATANQGSEATYESGFVIDKFPISRPNLTFSTLTVSNMSPEDSSIYLCSVDPTGLGTEAFFGQGTRLTVV.

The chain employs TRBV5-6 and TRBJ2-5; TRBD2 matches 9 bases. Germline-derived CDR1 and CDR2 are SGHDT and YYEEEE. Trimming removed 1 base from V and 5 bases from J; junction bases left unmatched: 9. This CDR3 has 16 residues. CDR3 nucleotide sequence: TGTGCCAGCAGCTTGTTTATGGCGGGGGGGGTGGAGACCCAGTACTTC. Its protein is CASSLFMAGGVETQYF.

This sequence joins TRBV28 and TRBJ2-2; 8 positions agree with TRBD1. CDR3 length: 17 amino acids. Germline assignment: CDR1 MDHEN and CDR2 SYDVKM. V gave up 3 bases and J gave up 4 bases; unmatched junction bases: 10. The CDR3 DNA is TGTGCCAGCAGTTTTATTGGCAGGGGGCGGATCACCGGGGAGCTGTTTTTT. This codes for CASSFIGRGRITGELFF.

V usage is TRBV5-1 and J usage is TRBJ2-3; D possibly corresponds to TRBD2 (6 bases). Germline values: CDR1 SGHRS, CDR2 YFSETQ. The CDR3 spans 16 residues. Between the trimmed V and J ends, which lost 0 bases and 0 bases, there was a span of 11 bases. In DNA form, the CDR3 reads TGCGCCAGCAGCTTGGGTTCAGGGACTAGCACAGATACGCAGTATTTT. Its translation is CASSLGSGTSTDTQYF.

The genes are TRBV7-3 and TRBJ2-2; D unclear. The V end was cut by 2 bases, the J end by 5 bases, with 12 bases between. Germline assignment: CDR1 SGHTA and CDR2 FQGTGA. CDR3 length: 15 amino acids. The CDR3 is CASSLQRIRTGELFF. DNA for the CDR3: TGTGCCAGCAGCTTACAGAGGATCAGAACCGGGGAGCTGTTTTTT.

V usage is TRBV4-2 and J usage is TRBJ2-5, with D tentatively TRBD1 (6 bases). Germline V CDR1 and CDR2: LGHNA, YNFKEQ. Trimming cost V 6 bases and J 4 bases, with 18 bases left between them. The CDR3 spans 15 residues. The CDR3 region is CASSLLAARGETQYF. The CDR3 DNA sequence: TGTGCCAGCAGTCTCCTAGCTGCCAGGGGAGAGACCCAGTACTTC.

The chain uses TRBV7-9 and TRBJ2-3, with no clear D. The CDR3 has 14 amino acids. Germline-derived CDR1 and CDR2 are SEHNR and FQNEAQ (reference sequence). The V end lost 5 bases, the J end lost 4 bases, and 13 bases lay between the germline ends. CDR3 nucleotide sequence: TGTGCCAGCAGCAAAGATGGGGTCGCAGATACGCAGTATTTT. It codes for CASSKDGVADTQYF.

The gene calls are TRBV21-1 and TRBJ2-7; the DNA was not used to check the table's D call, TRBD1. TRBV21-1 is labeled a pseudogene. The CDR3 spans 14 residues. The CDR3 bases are TGTGCCAGCAGACTACAGGGGGCGCGCTACGAGCAGTACTTC. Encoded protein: CASRLQGARYEQYF.

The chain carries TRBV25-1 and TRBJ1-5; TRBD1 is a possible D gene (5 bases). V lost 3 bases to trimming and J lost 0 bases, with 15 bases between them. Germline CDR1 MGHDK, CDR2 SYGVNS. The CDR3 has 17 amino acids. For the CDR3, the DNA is TGTGCCAGCAGTGACAACCAGGGTACGGATAGCAATCAGCCCCAGCATTTT. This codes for CASSDNQGTDSNQPQHF.

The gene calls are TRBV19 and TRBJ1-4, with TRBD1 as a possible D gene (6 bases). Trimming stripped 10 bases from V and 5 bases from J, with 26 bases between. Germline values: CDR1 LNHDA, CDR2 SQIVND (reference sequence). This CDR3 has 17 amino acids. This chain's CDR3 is CATLSGGRDGENEKLFF. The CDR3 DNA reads TGTGCCACTTTAAGCGGGGGCAGGGATGGAGAAAATGAAAAACTGTTTTTT.

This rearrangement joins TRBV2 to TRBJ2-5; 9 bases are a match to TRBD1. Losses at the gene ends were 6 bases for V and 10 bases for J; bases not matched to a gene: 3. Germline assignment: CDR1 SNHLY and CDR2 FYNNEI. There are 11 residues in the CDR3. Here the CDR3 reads CASRGTGNQYF. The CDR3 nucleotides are TGTGCCAGCAGGGGGACAGGGAACCAGTACTTC.

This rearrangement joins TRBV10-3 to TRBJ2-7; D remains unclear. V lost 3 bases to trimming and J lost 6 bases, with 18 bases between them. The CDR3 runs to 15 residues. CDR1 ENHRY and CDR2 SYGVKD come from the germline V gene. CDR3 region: CAISDSSRPACEQYF. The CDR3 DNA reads TGTGCCATCAGTGATTCGAGCAGACCGGCTTGCGAGCAGTACTTC.

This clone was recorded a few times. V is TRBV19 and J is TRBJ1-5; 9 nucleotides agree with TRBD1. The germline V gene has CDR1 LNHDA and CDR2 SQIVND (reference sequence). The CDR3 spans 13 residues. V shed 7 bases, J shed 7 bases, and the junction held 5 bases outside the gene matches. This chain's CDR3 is CASTWDRAQPQHF. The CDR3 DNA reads TGTGCCAGTACTTGGGACAGGGCCCAGCCCCAGCATTTT. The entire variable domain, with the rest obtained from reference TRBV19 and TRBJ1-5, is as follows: DGGITQSPKYLFRKEGQNVTLSCEQNLNHDAMYWYRQDPGQGLRLIYYSQIVNDFQKGDIAEGYSVSREKKESFPLTVTSAQKNPTAFYLCASTWDRAQPQHFGDGTRLSIL.

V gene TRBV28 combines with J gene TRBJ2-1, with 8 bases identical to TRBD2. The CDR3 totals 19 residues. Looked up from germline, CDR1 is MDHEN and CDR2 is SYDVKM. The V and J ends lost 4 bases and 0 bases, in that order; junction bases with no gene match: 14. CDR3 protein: CASSSTSGGARSSYNEQFF. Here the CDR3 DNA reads TGTGCCAGCAGTTCCACTAGCGGCGGAGCCAGGAGCTCCTACAATGAGCAGTTCTTC.

The chain's CDR3 is CASSPTVGWETQYF. Written as DNA, the CDR3 is TGTGCCAGCAGCCCGACAGTCGGTTGGGAGACCCAGTACTTC. The gene calls are TRBV7-3 and TRBJ2-5; maybe TRBD1 (5 bases). CDR1 and CDR2 from the germline V gene are SGHTA and FQGTGA. The CDR3 covers 14 residues. The V end was cut by 5 bases, the J end by 5 bases, with 15 bases between.

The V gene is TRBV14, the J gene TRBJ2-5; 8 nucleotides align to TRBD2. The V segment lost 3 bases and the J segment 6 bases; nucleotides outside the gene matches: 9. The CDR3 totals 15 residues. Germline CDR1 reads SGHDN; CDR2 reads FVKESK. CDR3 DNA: TGTGCCAGCAGCCATATCGGGGGGGGTTCGAAGACCCAGTACTTC. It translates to CASSHIGGGSKTQYF.

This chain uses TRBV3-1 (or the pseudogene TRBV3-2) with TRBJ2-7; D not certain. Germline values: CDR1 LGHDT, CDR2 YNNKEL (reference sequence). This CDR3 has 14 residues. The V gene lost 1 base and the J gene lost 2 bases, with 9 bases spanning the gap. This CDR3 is CASSQAGIAYEQYF. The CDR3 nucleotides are TGTGCCAGCAGCCAAGCCGGAATTGCCTACGAGCAGTACTTC.

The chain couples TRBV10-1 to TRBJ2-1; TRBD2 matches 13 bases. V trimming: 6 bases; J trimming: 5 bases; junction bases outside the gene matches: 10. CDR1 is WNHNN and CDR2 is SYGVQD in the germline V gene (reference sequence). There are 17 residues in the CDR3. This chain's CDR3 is CASRGLAGVGCHNEQFF. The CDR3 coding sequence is TGCGCCAGCAGAGGACTAGCGGGGGTGGGCTGTCACAATGAGCAGTTCTTC.